Sequencing of this TCR beta chain was carried out in a study of cytomegalovirus exposure and HLA in healthy donors. The PCR used 60 Vbeta and 13 Jbeta primers. Here immunoSEQ multiplex PCR was the method, and the copy in TCRdb shows in-frame clones only, minus some. The profile shows roughly 110,000 clones, approximately 80% of them singletons. Germline lookup yields CDR1 ENHRY and CDR2 SYGVKD. V dropped 3 bases and J dropped 7 bases, with 12 bases sitting between them. CDR3 length: 14 residues. The rearrangement links TRBV10-3 to TRBJ2-2; weak D call: TRBD2 (5 bases). The sequence was obtained from a woman in her late teens or twenties in good health and CMV-seropositive. Sequenced sample: PBMCs. CDR3 in amino acids: CAISEAGVGGELFF. CDR3 DNA sequence: TGTGCCATCAGTGAAGCCGGGGTGGGCGGGGAGCTGTTTTTT.